Listed below are T cell receptor beta chains from one sample, sequenced in a study of T-cell memory formation after mild COVID-19. TCRdb reprocessed the 5' RACE reads with MiXCR, giving one entry per CDR3 protein. The sample consists of under 400,000 distinct CDR3 sequences, 21% of them appearing once. The sequencing sample was made of PBMCs or a T cell subset sorted from them (not recorded which). Receptors originate from an adult woman who had mild COVID-19 (a few samples of this study predate the infection). Cell type and time point are not known. The CDR3 runs from the conserved cysteine through the conserved F or W. Each record gives: clone size, V gene, J gene, D gene, CDR3 protein, CDR3 DNA. The D gene is left open where the match is weak. Not every row has a clone size; where given, it reads once, few, many or a size class.

abundance: once; v_gene: TRBV7-2; j_gene: TRBJ2-7; d_gene: TRBD2; CDR3aa: CASSIAGASYEQYF; CDR3nt: TGTGCCAGCAGTATAGCGGGAGCCTCCTACGAGCAGTACTTC
abundance: .; v_gene: TRBV6-1; j_gene: TRBJ2-1; d_gene: .; CDR3aa: CAIVGGAYNEQFF; CDR3nt: TGTGCCATTGTAGGGGGGGCCTACAATGAGCAGTTCTTC
abundance: few; v_gene: TRBV5-1; j_gene: TRBJ2-1; d_gene: .; CDR3aa: CASSLVGALEEQFF; CDR3nt: TGCGCCAGCAGCTTGGTGGGGGCGTTAGAGGAGCAGTTCTTC
abundance: few; v_gene: TRBV7-9; j_gene: TRBJ1-5; d_gene: TRBD1; CDR3aa: CASSPGDSTNQPQHF; CDR3nt: TGTGCCAGCAGCCCCGGGGACAGTACCAATCAGCCCCAGCATTTT
abundance: few; v_gene: TRBV6-5; j_gene: TRBJ2-5; d_gene: TRBD2; CDR3aa: CASSYSLAGGETQYF; CDR3nt: TGTGCCAGCAGTTACTCACTAGCGGGGGGAGAGACCCAGTACTTC
abundance: .; v_gene: TRBV12-3/TRBV12-4; j_gene: TRBJ1-2; d_gene: .; CDR3aa: CASSSLGVGDYGYTF; CDR3nt: TGTGCCAGCAGTTCCCTGGGGGTAGGGGACTATGGCTACACCTTC
abundance: many; v_gene: TRBV7-2; j_gene: TRBJ2-1; d_gene: .; CDR3aa: CASSSTPTGRNNEQFF; CDR3nt: TGTGCCAGCAGCTCGACCCCAACTGGACGGAACAATGAGCAGTTCTTC
abundance: many; v_gene: TRBV7-8; j_gene: TRBJ2-3; d_gene: TRBD1; CDR3aa: CASSTGTGADTQYF; CDR3nt: TGTGCCAGCAGCACCGGGACAGGGGCAGATACGCAGTATTTT
abundance: few; v_gene: TRBV5-1; j_gene: TRBJ2-3; d_gene: .; CDR3aa: CASRRAGPGDTQYF; CDR3nt: TGCGCCAGCAGGCGAGCGGGTCCCGGGGATACGCAGTATTTT
abundance: .; v_gene: TRBV11-3; j_gene: TRBJ2-1; d_gene: TRBD2; CDR3aa: CASSRLAGANNEQFF; CDR3nt: TGTGCCAGCAGCCGACTAGCGGGAGCCAACAATGAGCAGTTCTTC
abundance: few; v_gene: TRBV7-6; j_gene: TRBJ1-6; d_gene: .; CDR3aa: CASSSQPRKLPLHF; CDR3nt: TGTGCCAGCAGCTCACAACCCCGGAAGTTGCCCCTCCACTTT
abundance: few; v_gene: TRBV6-2/TRBV6-3; j_gene: TRBJ2-1; d_gene: TRBD2; CDR3aa: CASSLSGVSYNEQFF; CDR3nt: TGTGCCAGCAGCCTTAGCGGGGTTTCCTACAATGAGCAGTTCTTC
abundance: .; v_gene: TRBV4-2; j_gene: TRBJ2-6; d_gene: .; CDR3aa: CASSQAANSGANVLTF; CDR3nt: TGTGCCAGCAGCCAAGCGGCGAACTCTGGGGCCAACGTCCTGACTTTC
abundance: few; v_gene: TRBV5-8; j_gene: TRBJ2-5; d_gene: .; CDR3aa: CASVFHPGLTNLETQYF; CDR3nt: TGTGCCAGCGTCTTTCACCCGGGACTGACGAATTTGGAGACCCAGTACTTC
abundance: few; v_gene: TRBV7-6; j_gene: TRBJ2-1; d_gene: TRBD1; CDR3aa: CASSFTGTGGSYNEQFF; CDR3nt: TGTGCCAGCAGCTTTACCGGGACAGGGGGGTCCTACAATGAGCAGTTCTTC
abundance: .; v_gene: TRBV29-1; j_gene: TRBJ1-2; d_gene: TRBD1; CDR3aa: CSVETDRVYGYTF; CDR3nt: TGCAGCGTTGAGACGGACAGGGTCTATGGCTACACCTTC
abundance: .; v_gene: TRBV6-6; j_gene: TRBJ2-7; d_gene: TRBD1; CDR3aa: CASSADRAGYEQYF; CDR3nt: TGTGCCAGCAGTGCCGACAGGGCGGGCTACGAGCAGTACTTC
abundance: .; v_gene: TRBV10-3; j_gene: TRBJ2-5; d_gene: TRBD1; CDR3aa: CAISTGQAQETQYF; CDR3nt: TGTGCCATCAGTACCGGACAGGCACAAGAGACCCAGTACTTC
abundance: few; v_gene: TRBV24-1; j_gene: TRBJ1-1; d_gene: .; CDR3aa: CAWHRVTEAFF; CDR3nt: TGTGCCTGGCACAGGGTCACTGAAGCTTTCTTT
abundance: few; v_gene: TRBV7-2; j_gene: TRBJ1-1; d_gene: .; CDR3aa: CASSRENTEAFF; CDR3nt: TGTGCCAGCAGCCGGGAGAACACTGAAGCTTTCTTT
abundance: few; v_gene: TRBV29-1; j_gene: TRBJ2-2; d_gene: .; CDR3aa: CSVEESGKKAGELFF; CDR3nt: TGCAGCGTTGAAGAATCAGGGAAGAAGGCCGGGGAGCTGTTTTTT
abundance: few; v_gene: TRBV20-1; j_gene: TRBJ2-1; d_gene: .; CDR3aa: CSARVPEQGRHNEQFF; CDR3nt: TGCAGTGCTAGAGTCCCAGAACAGGGTAGGCACAATGAGCAGTTCTTC